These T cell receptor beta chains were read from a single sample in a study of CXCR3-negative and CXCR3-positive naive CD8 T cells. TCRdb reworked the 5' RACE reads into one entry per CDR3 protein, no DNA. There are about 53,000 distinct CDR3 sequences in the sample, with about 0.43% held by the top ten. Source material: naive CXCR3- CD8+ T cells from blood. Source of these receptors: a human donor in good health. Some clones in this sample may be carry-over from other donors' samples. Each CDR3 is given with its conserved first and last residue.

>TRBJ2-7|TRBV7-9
CASSQQGLKSLDEQYF
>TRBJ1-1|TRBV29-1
CSVEDPRSPMNTEAFF
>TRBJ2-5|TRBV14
CASSQVPSGGETQYF
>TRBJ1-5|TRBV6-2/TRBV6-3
CASSYWGQDNQPQHF
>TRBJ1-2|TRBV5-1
CASSHEGDYGYTF
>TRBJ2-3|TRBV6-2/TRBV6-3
CASSYSNLAGVDTDTQYF
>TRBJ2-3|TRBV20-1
CSAKKAGGSTDTQYF
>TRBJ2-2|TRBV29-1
CSVYIPGQRNTGELFF
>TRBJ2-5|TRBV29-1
CSASRRGEEETQYF
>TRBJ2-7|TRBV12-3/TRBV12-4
CASAPQFSGSHEQYF
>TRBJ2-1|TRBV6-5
CASSGGTSIDEQFF
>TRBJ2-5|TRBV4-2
CASSRVRGHPTEETQYF
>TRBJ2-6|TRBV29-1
CSVEEGAFTGANVLTF
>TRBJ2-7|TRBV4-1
CASSWGQGAYEQYF
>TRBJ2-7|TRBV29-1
CSVRSGTHEQYF
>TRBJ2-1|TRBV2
CAGSPRTGYYEQFF
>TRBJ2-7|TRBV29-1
CSVQQGTLGYEQYF
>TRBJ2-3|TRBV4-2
CASSPEMSGGTDTQYF
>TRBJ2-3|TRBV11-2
CASSLAGIAMGTDTQYF
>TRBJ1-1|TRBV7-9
CASSSLQGLEAFF